One TCR beta chain is described in this entry. Its antigen is currently not known. The library was built by means of the immunoSEQ multiplex PCR assay. A mixture of 60 forward primers for TCR Vbeta segments and 13 reverse primers for TCR Jbeta segments was used in the multiplex PCR. The CDR3 region of rearranged TCR beta genes was amplified from genomic DNA by a multiplex PCR assay. On the Illumina HiSeq System, the amplified TCR beta libraries were sequenced as 87-base-pair reads. The authors' pipeline ran thus. Across the 666 repertoires, a later analysis counted tens of millions of unique TCR beta chains, roughly 11 million of which were shared by at least two donors. Raw reads were error-corrected and collapsed into unique sequences by a nearest-neighbor algorithm in which closely related sequences were merged to remove PCR and sequencing errors. To assign V, D and J gene segments, CDR3 sequences were aligned to IMGT reference sequences. For a sequence to be retained, a match of at least six nucleotides to both a V gene segment and a J gene segment was required. A rearrangement counted as productive if the CDR3 had no stop codons and remained in frame with V and J, and every other rearrangement counted as non-productive. CDR3 was defined according to IMGT convention as the region running from the second conserved V-encoded cysteine to the conserved J-encoded phenylalanine. Sequences without an unambiguous match to a single V gene segment were excluded from the earlier analysis of several hundred of the donors. In an earlier analysis of around 590 of the donors, a V segment was called functional when productive rearrangements were above 56.7%, and segregating when the standard deviation between donors exceeded 5%. To diagnose cytomegalovirus status from the catalog of TCR beta chain sequences, a statistical classification framework was built. In a later analysis, TCR nucleotide sequences were compared against IMGT/GENE-DB human TR gene sequences so that V and J genes could be assigned. In a later analysis, CDR3 sequences and most-parsimonious VDJ recombination scenarios were assigned using the TCRdist pipeline. In a later analysis, each TCR beta chain was defined by its CDR3 amino acid sequence together with its V-gene family, and reads lacking a unique V-gene family were excluded. In a later analysis, nearly 600 highly shared, low-generation-probability nucleotide sequences were removed to address suspected cross-contamination and a sequencing artifact. In a later analysis, a clonal expansion index for each public chain was calculated from normalized within-repertoire ranks of inferred template counts. A later analysis computed generation probabilities with a VDJ recombination model fitted to out-of-frame rearrangements, and checked the results against IGoR. In a later analysis, TCR-TCR, TCR-HLA and TCR-CMV co-occurrence was scored with hypergeometric tests, and a repertoire-size bias correction was applied to TCR pairs. In a later analysis, false discovery rates were estimated by permuting HLA or CMV assignments 20 times. In a later analysis, co-occurring TCRs were grouped with DBSCAN, and TCRdist sequence similarity was added when clustering was performed within HLA-allele-positive subsets. For co-occurrence clustering, repertoires with fewer than 30,000 or more than 120,000 public chains were excluded, along with a handful of repertoires with anomalous nucleotide sharing. Entries here come from immuneACCESS through TCRdb and include only in-frame sequences with V and J called. Some clones fail to appear in such tables; in the studies checked, an unresolved V gene covers under half of the shortfall, and the cause of the remainder is unknown. V and J calls and clone size are given by that table; D and trimming were obtained from the DNA. This sample's clone table shows about 62,000 clones. Approximately 5.1% of the sample is held by the ten biggest clonotypes.

This sample is drawn from a study of cytomegalovirus exposure and HLA in healthy donors (dated by TCRdb to the late 2010s). Study-level background: An earlier analysis of about 560 of the donors reported 276 Gb of sequence data and roughly 120 million unique TCR beta sequences obtained from around 180 million T cells. Approximately 330 gigabases of sequencing data and 70 million to 95 million unique TCR sequences made up an early release that covered 500 to 700 HLA-typed donors. Among the approximately 400 genotyped donors, approximately 81% belonged to the genetic ancestry cluster associated with self-reported Caucasian donors. The study aimed to test whether signatures of past pathogen exposure could be identified by cataloging public T cell receptors. Using immunosequencing, the study profiled T cell repertoires from about 620 subjects and related those repertoires to cytomegalovirus serostatus. Besides the first cohort of hundreds of subjects, a separate validation cohort made up of roughly 130 different subjects was used. To predict cytomegalovirus infection status, the study combined high-throughput TCR immunosequencing, statistical association of individual TCRs with disease status, and machine learning. A later analysis re-analyzed previously published TCR beta repertoires from about 600 donors and added high-resolution HLA genotyping to study TCR occurrence patterns. Rather than drawing on any new phenotypic data, the later analysis identified candidate immune exposures from TCR beta sequences and the way those sequences occurred across donors. An earlier analysis of fewer than 750 of the donors used high-throughput TCR beta sequencing to judge whether each TCR beta V gene segment behaved as functional or pseudogenic. Alongside the repertoire data, information on donor age, sex, ethnicity and CMV serostatus was compiled. A later genetic analysis took genome-wide SNP genotypes for about 55% of the roughly 670 donors and used that subset as a discovery cohort. Every discovery cohort repertoire had been produced on one sequencing platform. Both class I and class II loci were covered by HLA typing, at four-digit resolution. The number of donors typed differed by locus, with roughly 629-640 for A, B, C, DRB1 and DQB1, roughly 520 for DQA1, nearly 610 for DPA1, and approximately 470 for DPB1. Roughly 5 DR-DQ haplotypes were treated as single units for association and clustering because of strong linkage in the cohort. Among roughly 370 genotyped donors of the cohort, an average of approximately 230,000 unique TCR beta nucleotide sequences were sequenced per donor, roughly 20% of them non-productive.

The cohort consisted of hundreds of healthy bone marrow donors. Cohort members were all nominally healthy when sampled, although unrecorded immune exposures were likely present. The donor was CMV seropositive and belonged to the group of a few hundred seropositive cohort members. Every donor gave a peripheral blood sample, and the peripheral blood mononuclear cells from that sample were used for TCR beta sequencing. The Qiagen DNeasy Blood Extraction Kit was used to extract genomic DNA from the blood cell samples. The cysteine opens and the phenylalanine closes a CDR3 of 13 amino acids. Solely the CDR3 DNA is kept, with 39 bases framed from the first base. Trimming removed 2 bases from V and 4 bases from J, leaving 8 bases between the germline ends. CDR1 and CDR2 were assigned from the germline V gene as SGHAT and FQNNGV. Here is what the overall study found, with its caveats: An association between a missense DCLRE1C variant and V-gene and J-gene trimming of TCR beta chains was found in a later genetic analysis and replicated in an independent cohort. The 87-base-pair reads could not distinguish some IMGT-functional V segments, including TRBV6-2 and TRBV6-3, so those segments were excluded. A later genetic analysis reported fewer N-insertions in productive TCRs among donors in an Asian-associated ancestry cluster than the roughly 690-donor mean. Compared with equally common non-associated chains, HLA-associated TCR beta chains in a later analysis were more clonally expanded and had lower generation probabilities. A further reported finding was that TCR beta sequences accurately predicted the HLA-A and HLA-B alleles for most subjects in the first cohort. A group of highly shared sequence variants was considered likely to be a technical artifact of the sequencing pipeline. In a later analysis, several top co-occurrence clusters were reported to appear linked to parvovirus B19, influenza, CMV and Epstein-Barr virus. Because HLA typing was missing for some donors at each locus, association tests included only the typed subset. Most CMV-associated TCR beta chains appeared to be HLA-restricted in a later analysis, and the HLA associations seemed to be driven largely by CMV exposure. The classifier was reported to diagnose cytomegalovirus status with high specificity and sensitivity in both the original cohort and the validation cohort. The authors suggested that the approach could potentially be extended to other disease states and immunological phenotypes. According to a later analysis, TCR association rates differed among HLA loci, with DRB1 alleles showing the most associated TCRs and HLA-C alleles showing the fewest. The cohort was sequenced for TCR beta chains only, and without alpha or paired-chain data the features that could be detected were limited. CMV serostatus was the only immune exposure information available for the cohort. Linkage disequilibrium might explain the correlated functional status among segregating V segments, but an unknown experimental factor could not be ruled out. The earlier analysis of about 600 of the donors excluded some 15 rarely observed V segments, including chromosome 9 orphons, because counts were too low. When HLA alleles, especially DR and DQ, strongly co-occurred, TCR associations were difficult to assign to individual alleles. The presence/absence analyses assumed that sequencing depth was roughly uniform across donors, and that assumption may not be true. The study gave a list of under 200 TCR beta chains associated with cytomegalovirus. Most TCR sequences were seen in very few donors, while some public TCRs were found in many individuals. In vitro tests confirmed that a few of the cytomegalovirus-associated TCR beta chains recognize cytomegalovirus antigens. A later analysis associated roughly 17,000 TCR beta sequences with specific HLA alleles at a false discovery rate of 0.05. Broadly in line with IMGT annotations, most TCR beta V segments showed up in productive rearrangements about 87% or about 30% of the time in an earlier analysis of 450 to 600 of the donors.

The receptor chain draws on TRBV11-2 and TRBJ2-5; there is no confident call for the D gene. The source of this sequence is a man in his thirties or forties in good health and CMV-seropositive. Sequencing input: PBMCs. At the DNA level, the sequence is TGTGCCAGCAGCTTATGGGCTGGAGAGACCCAGTACTTC. Its coded protein is CASSLWAGETQYF.